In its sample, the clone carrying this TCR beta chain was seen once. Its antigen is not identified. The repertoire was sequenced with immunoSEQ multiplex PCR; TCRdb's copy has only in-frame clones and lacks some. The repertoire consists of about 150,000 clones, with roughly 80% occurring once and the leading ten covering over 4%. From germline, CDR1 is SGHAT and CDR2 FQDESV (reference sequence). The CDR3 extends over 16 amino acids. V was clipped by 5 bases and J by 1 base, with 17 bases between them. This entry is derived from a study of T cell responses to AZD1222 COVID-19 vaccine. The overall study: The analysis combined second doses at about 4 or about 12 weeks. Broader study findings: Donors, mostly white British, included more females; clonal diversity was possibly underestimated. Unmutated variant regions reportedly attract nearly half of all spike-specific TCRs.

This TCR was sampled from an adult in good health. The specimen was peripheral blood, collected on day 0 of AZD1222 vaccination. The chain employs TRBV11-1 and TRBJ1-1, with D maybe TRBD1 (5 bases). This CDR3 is CASSIGPGGWNTEAFF. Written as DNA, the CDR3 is TGTGCCAGCAGCATCGGCCCCGGGGGTTGGAACACTGAAGCTTTCTTT. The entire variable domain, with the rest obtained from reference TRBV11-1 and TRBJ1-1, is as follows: EAEVAQSPRYKITEKSQAVAFWCDPISGHATLYWYRQILGQGPELLVQFQDESVVDDSQLPKDRFSAERLKGVDSTLKIQPAELGDSAMYLCASSIGPGGWNTEAFFGQGTRLTVV.